One sample yielded the 19 T cell receptor beta chains listed below, sequenced in a study of cytomegalovirus exposure and HLA in healthy donors. Both 60 Vbeta primers and 13 Jbeta primers went into the PCR. Repertoires were generated with immunoSEQ multiplex PCR, while TCRdb's copy carries only in-frame clones and drops some. The data contain 90,000 to 100,000 clones, 60% to 80% of them singletons. Sequences were obtained from PBMCs. The receptor source for this set is a female donor in good health and CMV-seronegative.

This clone was counted only a few times. V gene TRBV29-1 combines with J gene TRBJ2-1; 9 nucleotides match TRBD2. The length of the CDR3 is 13 residues. Germline lookup yields CDR1 SQVTM and CDR2 ANQGSEA. Unmatched junction bases numbered 11, after V lost 8 bases and J lost 9 bases. CDR3 region: CSLTGTSYGEQFF. CDR3 coding DNA: TGCAGCCTCACCGGGACTAGCTATGGTGAGCAGTTCTTC.

The chain carries TRBV19 and TRBJ2-5, with D uncertain. This CDR3 has 13 residues. The V and J ends lost 5 bases and 2 bases respectively, with 9 bases between them. CDR1 and CDR2 from the germline V gene are LNHDA and SQIVND (reference sequence). This chain's CDR3 is CASSLSLQETQYF. DNA of the CDR3: TGTGCCAGTAGTCTGTCTTTACAAGAGACCCAGTACTTC.

V gene TRBV5-1 combines with J gene TRBJ2-7; D gene uncertain. V lost 2 bases and J 0 bases, leaving 9 bases between the germline ends. Per the germline V gene, CDR1 is SGHRS and CDR2 is YFSETQ. CDR3 length: 14 residues. CDR3 protein: CASSFPGNSYEQYF. The CDR3 region has the DNA TGCGCCAGCAGCTTCCCCGGTAACTCCTACGAGCAGTACTTC.

V usage is TRBV7-3 and J usage is TRBJ2-1; no clear D. Germline assignment: CDR1 SGHTA and CDR2 FQGTGA. This CDR3 has 15 residues. Trimming removed 5 bases from V and 8 bases from J, with 19 bases in between. Here the CDR3 reads CASSPQELSLDEQFF. The CDR3 nucleotides read TGTGCCAGCAGCCCGCAGGAATTGAGCCTGGATGAGCAGTTCTTC.

In regard to this clone: Other DNA sequences of this sample code for an identical CDR3. The rearrangement joins TRBV30 to TRBJ2-7; 7 positions match TRBD2. The CDR3 covers 15 residues. The germline V gene has CDR1 GTSNPN and CDR2 SVGIG (reference sequence). V lost 5 bases, J lost 0 bases, and 10 bases stayed unmatched. Here the CDR3 reads CAWDAIGGNSYEQYF. CDR3 coding DNA: TGTGCCTGGGACGCGATCGGGGGGAACTCCTACGAGCAGTACTTC.

The chain carries TRBV6-1 and TRBJ2-1; D remains ambiguous. This CDR3 is 13 amino acids long. The germline CDR1 and CDR2 sequences are MNHNS and SASEGT. Trimming removed 6 bases at V and 0 bases at J, with 6 bases between. CDR3 sequence: CASRRSSYNEQFF. The CDR3, as DNA: TGTGCCAGCAGGCGAAGCTCCTACAATGAGCAGTTCTTC.

The rearrangement uses TRBV5-6 and TRBJ2-5; 9 positions agree with TRBD1. The end of the DNA aligns better with TRBJ2-7, so the J call may be wrong. Looked up from germline, CDR1 is SGHDT and CDR2 is YYEEEE. The CDR3 is 14 residues long. In DNA form, the CDR3 reads TGTGCCAGCAGCTTGCGGACAGGGGACTACGAGCAGTACTTC. As protein: CASSLRTGDYEQYF.

The V and J genes are TRBV6-1 and TRBJ2-5; TRBD2 might be the D (6 bases). The assigned J gene may be wrong: the sequence end matches TRBJ2-7 better. The germline V gene has CDR1 MNHNS and CDR2 SASEGT. The CDR3 covers 14 residues. CDR3 DNA sequence: TGTGCCAGCAGTGAAACTGGGGAGGCCTACGAGCAGTACTTC. This translates into CASSETGEAYEQYF.

The rearrangement links TRBV15 to TRBJ1-5; possibly TRBD1 for D (6 bases). The ends were cut back, 5 bases at V and 2 bases at J, with 13 bases in the middle. The CDR3 consists of 15 residues. Germline-derived CDR1 and CDR2 are LNHNV and YYDKDF (reference sequence). CDR3 sequence (DNA): TGTGCCACCAGCCGGCGACAGGTCCGCAATCAGCCCCAGCATTTT. It specifies CATSRRQVRNQPQHF.

This chain links TRBV4-1 with TRBJ2-1; TRBD1 aligns across 7 bases. V lost 4 bases to trimming and J lost 3 bases; unmatched junction nucleotides: 6. Germline V CDR1 and CDR2: MGHRA, YSYEKL. The CDR3 loop spans 15 amino acids. The CDR3 loop is CASSRQGGVYNEQFF. The DNA for the CDR3 is TGCGCCAGCAGCCGACAGGGCGGCGTCTACAATGAGCAGTTCTTC.

The chain couples TRBV2 to TRBJ2-5; D possibly corresponds to TRBD2 (5 bases). The CDR3 length is 15 residues. The germline gives CDR1 SNHLY, CDR2 FYNNEI. Trimming took 1 base from V and 4 from J, leaving 13 bases between them. The CDR3 here is CASSEGGIRGETQYF. CDR3 nucleotide sequence: TGTGCCAGCAGTGAAGGAGGGATACGGGGAGAGACCCAGTACTTC.

V gene TRBV27 combines with J gene TRBJ2-7, with 7 positions matching TRBD1. The V and J ends lost 4 bases and 2 bases, in that order; junction bases with no gene match: 5. The CDR3 runs 14 residues. Germline V CDR1 and CDR2: MNHEY, SMNVEV (reference sequence). The CDR3: CASSSRQGPYEQYF. The CDR3 DNA follows: TGTGCCAGCAGTTCTCGACAGGGCCCCTACGAGCAGTACTTC.

The chain links TRBV11-2 to TRBJ2-3, with a possible D match to TRBD1 (6 bases). The CDR3 extends over 17 amino acids. Per germline, CDR1 SGHAT and CDR2 FQNNGV. V shed 5 bases and J shed 3 bases, with 21 bases lying between them. The CDR3 sequence is CASSLGSGQGLTDTQYF. The DNA of the CDR3 is TGTGCCAGCAGCCTTGGGTCGGGGCAGGGGCTAACAGATACGCAGTATTTT. Looking up the rest from reference TRBV11-2 and TRBJ2-3 gives the full variable domain: EAGVAQSPRYKIIEKRQSVAFWCNPISGHATLYWYQQILGQGPKLLIQFQNNGVVDDSQLPKDRFSAERLKGVDSTLKIQPAKLEDSAVYLCASSLGSGQGLTDTQYFGPGTRLTVL.

The chain links TRBV4-1 to TRBJ1-2, with D possibly being TRBD1 (5 bases). The CDR3 consists of 16 residues. Germline CDR1 MGHRA, CDR2 YSYEKL. V was clipped by 3 bases and J by 1 base, with 15 bases between them. CDR3 protein: CASSHLGGGNNYGYTF. CDR3 in DNA: TGCGCCAGCAGCCACCTCGGGGGGGGGAATAACTATGGCTACACCTTC.

The chain couples TRBV7-9 to TRBJ1-1, with D maybe TRBD1 (5 bases). The CDR3 runs to 15 residues. Germline V gene lookup returns CDR1 SEHNR and CDR2 FQNEAQ (reference sequence). Trimming pared 4 bases from V and 3 bases from J, leaving 15 bases between. CDR3 coding DNA: TGTGCCAGCAGCTCAAGCAGGGTAGGGCACACTGAAGCTTTCTTT. Its translation is CASSSSRVGHTEAFF.

The chain carries TRBV30 and TRBJ1-2; D is ambiguous. V was pared by 4 bases and J by 6 bases, with 12 bases between. CDR3 length: 12 residues. The germline V gene encodes CDR1 GTSNPN and CDR2 SVGIG (reference sequence). CDR3 in amino acids: CAWIRGSDGYTF. The CDR3 coding sequence is TGTGCCTGGATACGGGGATCAGATGGCTACACCTTC.

CDR3 sequence: CASKGPSGGNYEQYF. The CDR3 DNA reads TGTGCCAGCAAGGGCCCTAGCGGGGGAAACTACGAGCAGTACTTC. The J gene is TRBJ2-7, the V gene TRBV2; 10 bases align to TRBD2. From germline, CDR1 is SNHLY and CDR2 FYNNEI. The CDR3 contains 15 residues. J was trimmed by 3 bases and V by 7 bases; bases with no gene match: 9. Using reference TRBV2 and TRBJ2-7 for the parts outside the CDR3, the full variable domain is EPEVTQTPSHQVTQMGQEVILRCVPISNHLYFYWYRQILGQKVEFLVSFYNNEISEKSEIFDDQFSVERPDGSNFTLKIRSTKLEDSAMYFCASKGPSGGNYEQYFGPGTRLTVT.

The rearrangement links TRBV13 to TRBJ1-1; TRBD1 matches at 7 bases. CDR3 length equals 13 residues. The junction had 2 bases not matched to a gene; V was cut back by 6 bases and J by 1 base. The germline V gene encodes CDR1 PRHDT and CDR2 FYEKMQ (reference sequence). This chain's CDR3 is CASRRQGNTEAFF. Here the CDR3 DNA reads TGTGCCAGCAGGCGACAGGGGAACACTGAAGCTTTCTTT.

The gene calls are TRBV5-1 and TRBJ1-5; possibly TRBD1 for D (6 bases). Germline V CDR1 and CDR2: SGHRS, YFSETQ. The CDR3 has 13 amino acids. Trimming cost V 3 bases and J 5 bases, with 9 bases left between them. The CDR3 bases are TGCGCCAGCAGCTCCACAGGGCATCAGCCCCAGCATTTT. Its protein is CASSSTGHQPQHF.